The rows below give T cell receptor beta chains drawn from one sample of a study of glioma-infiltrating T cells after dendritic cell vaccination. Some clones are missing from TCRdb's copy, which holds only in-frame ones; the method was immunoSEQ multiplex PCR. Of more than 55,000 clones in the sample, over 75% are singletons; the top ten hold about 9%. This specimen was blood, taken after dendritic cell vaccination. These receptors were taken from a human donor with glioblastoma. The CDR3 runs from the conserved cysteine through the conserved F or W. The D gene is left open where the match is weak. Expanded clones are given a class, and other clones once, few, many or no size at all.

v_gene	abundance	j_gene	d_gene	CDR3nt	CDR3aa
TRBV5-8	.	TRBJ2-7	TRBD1	TGTGCCAGCACCACCGGGACAGGTACCTACGAGCAGTACTTC	CASTTGTGTYEQYF
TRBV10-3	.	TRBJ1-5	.	TGTGCCATCAGGGCGACAGGAGATAGCAATCAGCCCCAGCATTTT	CAIRATGDSNQPQHF
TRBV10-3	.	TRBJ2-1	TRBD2	TGTGCCATCAGCCGGGGGGAGACCTACAATGAGCAGTTCTTC	CAISRGETYNEQFF
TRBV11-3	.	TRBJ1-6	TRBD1	TGTGCCAGCAGCTTAGATCCGGGACAGGGAAACCATAATTCACCCCTCCACTTT	CASSLDPGQGNHNSPLHF
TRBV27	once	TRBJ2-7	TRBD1	TGTGCCAGCAGTCAGAAAGGACAGGCGATAAGCTCCTACGAGCAGTACTTC	CASSQKGQAISSYEQYF
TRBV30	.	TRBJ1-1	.	TGTGCCTGGAGTGTACGATACCCGGGGGAGATGGGTGTAGAAGCTTTCTTT	CAWSVRYPGEMGVEAFF
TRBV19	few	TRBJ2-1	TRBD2	TGTGCCAGTAGTATAGTTGGTAGCGGGGGGAGGAATGAGCAGTTCTTC	CASSIVGSGGRNEQFF
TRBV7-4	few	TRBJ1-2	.	TGTGCCAGGGGGCAAAATAACTATGGCTACACCTTC	CARGQNNYGYTF
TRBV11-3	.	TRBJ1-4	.	TGTGCCAGCAGCTCGGACGGGGAATATGGAAAACTGTTTTTT	CASSSDGEYGKLFF
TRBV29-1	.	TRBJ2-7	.	TGCAGCGTTGAAGATCAGGCTACCTACGAGCAGTACTTC	CSVEDQATYEQYF
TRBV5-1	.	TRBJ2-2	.	TGCGCCAGCAGCCGGGGGATAGTGGAGATGAACACCGGGGAGCTGTTTTTT	CASSRGIVEMNTGELFF